The present T cell receptor (beta chain) was sequenced within a study of cytomegalovirus exposure and HLA in healthy donors. Overall study context: Genotyping of more than 300 donors showed that approximately 83% belonged to the Caucasian-associated ancestry cluster.

About this clone itself: Its antigen remains unidentified.

Trimming took 7 bases from V and 0 from J, leaving 12 bases between them. Germline V gene lookup returns CDR1 SEHNR and CDR2 FQNEAQ (reference sequence). This CDR3 region has 15 residues. Study results and caveats: Later examination showed HLA-associated TCR beta chains had greater clonal expansion than equally common others. Presence/absence comparisons presumed near-even sequencing depth among donors. When analyzed later, a missense DCLRE1C variant was found to be linked to TCR beta V- and J-gene trimming.

PCR primers comprised 60 Vbeta and 13 Jbeta primers. Using immunoSEQ multiplex PCR, the repertoire was profiled, and TCRdb retains in-frame clones only, with some absent. The sample gives about 130,000 clones, about two thirds of which show up once; around 2.7% is in the top ten. The TCR sequence derives from a woman between 55 and 75 years old in good health and CMV-seropositive. This rearrangement joins TRBV7-9 to TRBJ2-2; D is perhaps TRBD2 (7 bases). Sequences were obtained from PBMCs. In DNA form, the CDR3 reads TGTGCCAGCATACTCGGGGGGCCGAACACCGGGGAGCTGTTTTTT. It is translated as CASILGGPNTGELFF.